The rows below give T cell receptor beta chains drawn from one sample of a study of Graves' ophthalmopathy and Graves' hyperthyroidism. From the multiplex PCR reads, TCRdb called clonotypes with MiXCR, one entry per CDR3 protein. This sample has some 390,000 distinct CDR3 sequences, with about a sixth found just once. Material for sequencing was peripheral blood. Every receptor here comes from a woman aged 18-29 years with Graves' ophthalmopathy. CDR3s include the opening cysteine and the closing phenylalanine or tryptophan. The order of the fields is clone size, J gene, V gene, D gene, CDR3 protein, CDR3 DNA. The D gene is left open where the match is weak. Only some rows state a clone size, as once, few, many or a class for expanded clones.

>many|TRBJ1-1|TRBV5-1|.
CASSFRSGTEAFF
TGCGCCAGCAGCTTCCGAAGTGGCACTGAAGCTTTCTTT
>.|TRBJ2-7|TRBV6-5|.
CASSYTGGGSYEQYF
TGTGCCAGCAGTTACACCGGAGGGGGCTCCTACGAGCAGTACTTC
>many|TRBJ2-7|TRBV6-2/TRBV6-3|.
CASSLYSGEQYF
TGTGCCAGCAGTTTATATAGTGGGGAGCAGTACTTC
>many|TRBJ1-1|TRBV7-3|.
CASSFVPQREAFF
TGTGCCAGCAGCTTTGTTCCGCAGCGTGAAGCTTTCTTT
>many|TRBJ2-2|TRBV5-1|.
CASSLVGGGTGELFF
TGCGCCAGCAGCTTAGTCGGGGGTGGCACCGGGGAGCTGTTTTTT
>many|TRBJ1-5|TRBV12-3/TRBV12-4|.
CASTSGNQPQHF
TGTGCCAGCACCTCTGGGAATCAGCCCCAGCATTTT
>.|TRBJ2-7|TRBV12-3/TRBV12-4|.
CASSWQGAPYEQYF
TGTGCCAGCAGTTGGCAGGGAGCACCCTACGAGCAGTACTTC
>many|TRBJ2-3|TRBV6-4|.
CASSGRVADSTDTQYF
TGTGCCAGCAGTGGCCGGGTAGCAGATAGCACAGATACGCAGTATTTT
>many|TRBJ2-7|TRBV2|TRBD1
CASSESGQGSNEQYF
TGTGCCAGCAGTGAATCTGGACAGGGAAGCAACGAGCAGTACTTC
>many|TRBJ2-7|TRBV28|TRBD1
CASSFGRGQVEQYF
TGTGCCAGCAGTTTCGGCAGGGGGCAAGTCGAGCAGTACTTC
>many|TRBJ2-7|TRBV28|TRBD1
CASRARRGLHEQYF
TGTGCCAGCAGGGCGCGAAGGGGGCTCCACGAGCAGTACTTC
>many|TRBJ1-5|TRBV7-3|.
CASSFMGTSNQPQHF
TGTGCCAGCAGCTTCATGGGAACGAGCAATCAGCCCCAGCATTTT
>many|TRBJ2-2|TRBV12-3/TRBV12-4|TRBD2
CSSSYGSGVDTGELFF
TGTTCCAGCAGTTATGGTAGCGGGGTCGACACCGGGGAGCTGTTTTTT
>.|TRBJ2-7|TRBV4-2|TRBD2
CASSQGTGTRDYEQYF
TGTGCCAGCAGCCAGGGTACCGGGACTAGGGACTACGAGCAGTACTTC
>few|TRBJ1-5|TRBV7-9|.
CASSDGRMGNQPQHF
TGTGCCAGCAGCGACGGACGTATGGGAAATCAGCCCCAGCATTTT
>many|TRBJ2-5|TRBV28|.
CATHTLQETQYF
TGTGCCACTCACACCCTCCAAGAGACCCAGTACTTC
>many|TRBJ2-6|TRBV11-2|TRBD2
CASSATSGGVPGANVLTF
TGTGCCAGCAGCGCCACTAGCGGGGGGGTTCCGGGGGCCAACGTCCTGACTTTC
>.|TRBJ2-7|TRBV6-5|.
CASSYDWSPYSEQYF
TGTGCCAGCAGTTATGATTGGAGCCCCTACTCGGAGCAGTACTTC
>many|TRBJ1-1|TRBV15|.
CATSRTKGDTEAFF
TGTGCCACCAGCAGAACTAAGGGGGACACTGAAGCTTTCTTT
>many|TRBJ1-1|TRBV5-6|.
CASSWTWGPIEAFF
TGTGCCAGCAGCTGGACGTGGGGCCCTATCGAAGCTTTCTTT
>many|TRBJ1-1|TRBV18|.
CASSPRQVTSNTEAFF
TGTGCCAGCTCACCTCGACAGGTTACCTCGAACACTGAAGCTTTCTTT
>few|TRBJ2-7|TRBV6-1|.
CASSEAYRPYF
TGTGCCAGCAGTGAAGCTTATCGTCCCTACTTC
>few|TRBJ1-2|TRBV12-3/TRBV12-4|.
CASSTRTPYGYTF
TGTGCCAGCAGTACGCGGACTCCTTATGGCTACACCTTC
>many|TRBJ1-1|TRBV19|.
CASSIPNTEAFF
TGTGCCAGTAGTATCCCGAACACTGAAGCTTTCTTT
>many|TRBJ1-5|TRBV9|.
CASSVDPGASQPQHF
TGTGCCAGCAGCGTAGATCCAGGGGCAAGTCAGCCCCAGCATTTT
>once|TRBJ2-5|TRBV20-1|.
CSAGDPSPPETQYF
TGCAGTGCTGGGGATCCGTCACCCCCAGAGACCCAGTACTTC
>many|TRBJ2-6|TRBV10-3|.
CAIRQGSGANVLTF
TGTGCCATCAGACAGGGATCGGGGGCCAACGTCCTGACTTTC
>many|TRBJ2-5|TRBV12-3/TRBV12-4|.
CASSLAHWGTQYF
TGTGCCAGCAGTTTAGCCCACTGGGGGACCCAGTACTTC
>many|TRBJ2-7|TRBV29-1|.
CSVEGWGQYEQYF
TGCAGCGTTGAAGGGTGGGGGCAGTACGAGCAGTACTTC
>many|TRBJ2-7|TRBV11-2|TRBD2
CATSVGGGYEQYF
TGTGCCACCTCGGTCGGGGGAGGGTACGAGCAGTACTTC
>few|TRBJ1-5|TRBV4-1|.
CASSQMGRQQPQHF
TGCGCCAGCAGCCAAATGGGCCGCCAGCAGCCCCAGCATTTT
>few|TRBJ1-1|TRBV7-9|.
CASSLGGRSRDVAFF
TGTGCCAGCAGCTTAGGTGGGAGGTCCCGGGACGTGGCTTTCTTT
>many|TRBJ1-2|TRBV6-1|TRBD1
CASRGSTGGPDGKGYTF
TGTGCCAGCAGGGGATCGACAGGGGGCCCAGATGGGAAGGGCTACACCTTC
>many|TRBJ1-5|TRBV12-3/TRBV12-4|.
CASSWTNNQPQHF
TGTGCCAGCAGTTGGACAAACAATCAGCCCCAGCATTTT
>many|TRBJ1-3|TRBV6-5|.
CASSYSGDAANTIYF
TGTGCCAGCAGTTACTCGGGGGATGCGGCAAACACCATATATTTT
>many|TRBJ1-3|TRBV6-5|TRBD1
CASSYGQGTISGNTIYF
TGTGCCAGCAGTTACGGACAGGGGACGATCTCTGGAAACACCATATATTTT
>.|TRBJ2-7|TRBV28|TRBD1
CASTSPSGTGFLEQYF
TGTGCCAGCACCTCTCCCTCCGGGACAGGGTTTCTCGAGCAGTACTTC
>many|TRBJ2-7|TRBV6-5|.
CASIGRRPAGQPHEQYF
TGTGCCAGCATAGGACGAAGGCCGGCAGGACAGCCACACGAGCAGTACTTC
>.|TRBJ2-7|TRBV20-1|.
CSAKRDGSLYEQYF
TGCAGTGCTAAAAGGGATGGGTCTCTCTACGAGCAGTACTTC
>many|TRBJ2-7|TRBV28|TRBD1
CASSLGTGRTYEQYF
TGTGCCAGCAGTTTAGGGACAGGCCGGACCTACGAGCAGTACTTC
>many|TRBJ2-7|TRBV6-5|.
CASTFGGGYYEQYF
TGTGCCAGCACTTTCGGAGGCGGTTACTACGAGCAGTACTTC
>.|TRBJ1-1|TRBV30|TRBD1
CAWTIPPTGVNTEAFF
TGTGCCTGGACCATCCCCCCCACAGGGGTGAACACTGAAGCTTTCTTT
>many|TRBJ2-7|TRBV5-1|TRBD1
CASSLDGTGAYEQYF
TGCGCCAGCAGCTTGGATGGGACAGGGGCATACGAGCAGTACTTC
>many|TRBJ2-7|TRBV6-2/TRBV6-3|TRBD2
CASSPPQLAGLSYEQYF
TGTGCCAGCAGTCCCCCCCAACTAGCGGGGCTGTCCTACGAGCAGTACTTC
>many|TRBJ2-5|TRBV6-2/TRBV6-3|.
CASSRQGGTQETQYF
TGTGCCAGCAGTAGACAGGGAGGGACCCAAGAGACCCAGTACTTC
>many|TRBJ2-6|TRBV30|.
CAWRSRFGDWKAGANVLTF
TGTGCCTGGAGATCCCGTTTCGGGGACTGGAAGGCTGGGGCCAACGTCCTGACTTTC
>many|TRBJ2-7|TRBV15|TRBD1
CATSRVSGAGGDFEQYF
TGTGCCACCAGCAGAGTGAGCGGAGCAGGGGGCGATTTCGAGCAGTACTTC
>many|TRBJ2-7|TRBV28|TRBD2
CASSRPAGGVYEQYF
TGTGCCAGCAGTCGCCCCGCGGGAGGGGTCTACGAGCAGTACTTC
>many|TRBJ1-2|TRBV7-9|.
CASSFPQGVLSGYTF
TGTGCCAGCAGCTTTCCACAGGGTGTACTCAGTGGCTACACCTTC
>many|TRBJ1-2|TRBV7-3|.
CASSLTPMGGYTF
TGTGCCAGCAGCTTAACGCCGATGGGTGGCTACACCTTC
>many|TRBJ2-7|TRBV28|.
CASGDLSYEQYF
TGTGCCAGCGGGGACCTGTCTTACGAGCAGTACTTC
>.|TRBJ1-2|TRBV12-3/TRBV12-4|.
CATGARQHYGYTF
TGTGCCACCGGCGCCCGACAGCACTATGGCTACACCTTC
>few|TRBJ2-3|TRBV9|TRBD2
CASSVSSGGGDTQYF
TGTGCCAGCAGCGTCTCTAGCGGCGGCGGAGATACGCAGTATTTT